The next 32 T cell receptor beta chains were all read from a single sample in a study of graft-versus-host responses after intestinal transplantation. Sequenced by immunoSEQ multiplex PCR; TCRdb stores in-frame clones only, minus some. The sample yields 40,000 to 45,000 clones, about 90% seen once. Material: PBMCs, obtained 314 days after intestinal transplant. The receptors come from a human patient who received an intestinal transplant, so some T cells may come from the graft donor.

The chain couples TRBV19 to TRBJ2-5; no firm D call. The CDR3 covers 13 residues. V was shortened by 5 bases and J by 1 base, with 8 bases between the two germline ends. Germline CDR1 is LNHDA and CDR2 is SQIVND (reference sequence). Here the CDR3 DNA reads TGTGCCAGTAGTTCAAAACTCCAAGAGACCCAGTACTTC. This sequence encodes CASSSKLQETQYF.

This clone is a singleton in its sample. This chain links TRBV5-1 with TRBJ2-7; D not certain. Deletions cut 0 bases from V and 2 bases from J, with 12 bases between. Germline V gene data show CDR1 as SGHRS and CDR2 as YFSETQ. The CDR3 spans 15 residues. As DNA, the CDR3 is TGCGCCAGCAGCTTGGAAGGGCCACTCACCTACGAGCAGTACTTC. Amino acid sequence: CASSLEGPLTYEQYF.

V and J are TRBV4-1 and TRBJ2-7, with 8 bases fitting TRBD1. The CDR3 runs 14 residues. Per the germline V gene, CDR1 is MGHRA and CDR2 is YSYEKL. After removal of 1 base from V and 6 bases from J, the junction contained 5 bases not matched to a gene. The DNA of the CDR3 is TGCGCCAGCAGCCAAGGACAGGGGTTACTCGAGCAGTACTTC. It codes for CASSQGQGLLEQYF.

The rearrangement joins TRBV19 to TRBJ1-5, with 7 bases that match TRBD1. With V trimmed by 3 bases and J by 6 bases, 5 bases remained unmatched. The germline V gene encodes CDR1 LNHDA and CDR2 SQIVND (reference sequence). This CDR3 has 14 amino acids. The chain's CDR3 is CASSIETGRQPQHF. For the CDR3, the DNA is TGTGCCAGTAGTATTGAGACAGGGCGTCAGCCCCAGCATTTT.

The chain employs TRBV14 and TRBJ1-5; D remains ambiguous. V lost 1 base to trimming and J lost 0 bases, with 13 bases between them. Germline loops: CDR1 SGHDN, CDR2 FVKESK. CDR3 length: 17 amino acids. CDR3 loop: CASSQGENRNSNQPQHF. DNA of the CDR3: TGTGCCAGCAGCCAAGGGGAGAACAGAAATAGCAATCAGCCCCAGCATTTT.

The chain carries TRBV2 and TRBJ2-1; 11 bases are a match to TRBD2. CDR1 is SNHLY and CDR2 is FYNNEI in the germline V gene. This CDR3 comprises 15 residues. Unmatched junction bases numbered 6, after V lost 2 bases and J lost 9 bases. CDR3 sequence: CASSEQLAGVGEQFF. The CDR3 DNA follows: TGTGCCAGCAGTGAACAACTAGCGGGAGTTGGTGAGCAGTTCTTC.

The chain carries TRBV9 and TRBJ2-1; weak D call: TRBD1 (6 bases). Germline V gives CDR1 SGDLS, CDR2 YYNGEE. Trimming took 3 bases from V and 4 from J, leaving 20 bases between them. This CDR3 comprises 17 residues. Here the CDR3 reads CASSANRETHYYNEQFF. Written as DNA, the CDR3 is TGTGCCAGCAGCGCCAACAGGGAGACCCATTATTACAATGAGCAGTTCTTC.

This chain uses TRBV2 with TRBJ2-1; D might be TRBD1 or TRBD2, each matching 6 bases. V was pared by 7 bases and J by 0 bases, with 10 bases between. The germline V gene encodes CDR1 SNHLY and CDR2 FYNNEI. The CDR3 loop spans 14 amino acids. Written as DNA, the CDR3 is TGTGCCAGCAACGGGGGCCTCTCCTACAATGAGCAGTTCTTC. Translated: CASNGGLSYNEQFF.

The rearrangement uses TRBV13 and TRBJ1-2; weak D call: TRBD1 (5 bases). V lost 7 bases and J 0 bases, leaving 18 bases between the germline ends. CDR1 is PRHDT, CDR2 FYEKMQ, per germline (reference sequence). This CDR3 has 16 amino acids. The DNA for the CDR3 is TGTGCCAGCACCCCCCGGGGGGAAGGGGCTAACTATGGCTACACCTTC. It encodes CASTPRGEGANYGYTF.

The chain has TRBV28 and TRBJ2-3; possible D gene TRBD2, 5 bases. The V and J ends lost 6 bases and 4 bases respectively, with 20 bases between them. CDR3 length equals 16 residues. Germline V gene lookup returns CDR1 MDHEN and CDR2 SYDVKM. CDR3 loop: CASSKQPSARADTQYF. For the CDR3, the DNA is TGTGCCAGCAGCAAGCAACCCTCCGCGAGGGCAGATACGCAGTATTTT.

The rearrangement joins TRBV10-1 to TRBJ2-1, with a weak D call TRBD2 (5 bases). This CDR3 contains 14 residues. V was clipped by 5 bases and J by 0 bases, with 8 bases between them. The germline V gene encodes CDR1 WNHNN and CDR2 SYGVQD (reference sequence). CDR3 in DNA: TGCGCCAGCAGTAGCGGTATCTCCTACAATGAGCAGTTCTTC. Residues: CASSSGISYNEQFF.

The chain carries TRBV2 and TRBJ1-2, with D uncertain. The germline gives CDR1 SNHLY, CDR2 FYNNEI. CDR3 length: 14 amino acids. The ends were cut back, 3 bases at V and 7 bases at J, with 15 bases in the middle. The CDR3 sequence: CASSEGFGVGGYTF. In nucleotides, the CDR3 is TGTGCCAGCAGTGAGGGGTTTGGGGTCGGTGGCTACACCTTC.

This chain links TRBV29-1 with TRBJ2-1; possibly TRBD1 for D (5 bases). CDR3 size: 12 residues. V lost 3 bases, J lost 4 bases, and 7 bases lay in between. CDR1 and CDR2 from the germline V gene are SQVTM and ANQGSEA. The CDR3 reads CSVDYRYNEQFF. For the CDR3, the DNA is TGCAGCGTTGATTACAGGTACAATGAGCAGTTCTTC.

J is TRBJ2-3 and V is TRBV29-1; 9 nucleotides align to TRBD2. The germline gives CDR1 SQVTM, CDR2 ANQGSEA. The CDR3 has 14 amino acids. With V trimmed by 4 bases and J by 4 bases, 6 bases remained unmatched. CDR3 coding DNA: TGCAGCGTTGGGGTAGCGGGAGTCCCAGATACGCAGTATTTT. Translating it yields CSVGVAGVPDTQYF.

This sequence joins TRBV7-2 and TRBJ1-5; the D is unclear. Germline assignment: CDR1 SGHTA and CDR2 FQGNSA. Trimming cost V 5 bases and J 7 bases, with 12 bases left between them. CDR3 size: 13 residues. CDR3 in amino acids: CASSPIGGQPQHF. CDR3 DNA: TGTGCCAGCAGCCCGATCGGAGGCCAGCCCCAGCATTTT.

The rearrangement uses TRBV21-1 and TRBJ1-2; TRBD1, the D gene given by the table, was not confirmed from the DNA. TRBV21-1 corresponds to a pseudogene. The CDR3 covers 17 residues. In DNA form, the CDR3 reads TGTGCCAGCAGATCCATCAGGTCACCTAATTTTAACTATGGCTACACCTTC. Its translation: CASRSIRSPNFNYGYTF.

The rearrangement links TRBV15 to TRBJ1-5; the D is unclear. Trimming shortened V by 1 base and J by 1 base, and 14 bases separated the two germline ends. The germline V gene encodes CDR1 LNHNV and CDR2 YYDKDF (reference sequence). CDR3 size: 17 residues. CDR3 nucleotides: TGTGCCACCAGCAGAGGTGCTTGGCCACTGAGCAATCAGCCCCAGCATTTT. This gives the protein CATSRGAWPLSNQPQHF.

In DNA, the CDR3 is TGTGCCAGCAGTTTAGGGGACAGGGGAACAGATACGCAGTATTTT. Protein sequence: CASSLGDRGTDTQYF. The V call is TRBV28, the J call TRBJ2-3, with 10 bases that match TRBD1. The ends lost 2 bases at V and 3 bases at J; junction bases unmatched: 2. In germline, CDR1 is MDHEN, CDR2 SYDVKM. The CDR3 has 15 amino acids.

This clone occurred once. The rearrangement uses TRBV6-1 and TRBJ2-5; 7 nucleotides line up with TRBD2. The J segment lost 5 bases and the V segment lost 6 bases, leaving 9 bases of the junction unmatched. Germline CDR1 and CDR2: MNHNS and SASEGT. This CDR3 is built from 14 residues. CDR3: CASSKGLGGETQYF. In DNA, the CDR3 is TGTGCCAGCAGCAAAGGACTAGGCGGCGAGACCCAGTACTTC.

This clone showed up just a few times. This rearrangement joins TRBV6-6 to TRBJ1-1; no definite D call. This CDR3 comprises 11 residues. The V end was cut by 6 bases, the J end by 2 bases, with 4 bases between. Germline V CDR1 and CDR2: MNHNY, SVGAGI (reference sequence). The CDR3 nucleotides are TGTGCCAGCAGCAGAAACACTGAAGCTTTCTTT. Its protein is CASSRNTEAFF.

This sequence joins TRBV7-9 and TRBJ2-3; no definite D call. Germline CDR1 reads SEHNR; CDR2 reads FQNEAQ (reference sequence). V was trimmed by 1 base and J by 0 bases, leaving 8 bases between them. The CDR3 runs 15 residues. As DNA, the CDR3 is TGTGCCAGCAGCTTAGGCTGGAGTAGCACAGATACGCAGTATTTT. Translating gives CASSLGWSSTDTQYF. The whole variable domain, remainder taken from reference TRBV7-9 and TRBJ2-3, is DTGVSQNPRHKITKRGQNVTFRCDPISEHNRLYWYRQTLGQGPEFLTYFQNEAQLEKSRLLSDRFSAERPKGSFSTLEIQRTEQGDSAMYLCASSLGWSSTDTQYFGPGTRLTVL.

The CDR3 DNA sequence: TGTGCCAGCAGTAAGGGGGCTGGGGCAGATACGCAGTATTTT. As protein: CASSKGAGADTQYF. This chain links TRBV6-1 with TRBJ2-3, with 7 nucleotides matching TRBD1. V trimming: 5 bases; J trimming: 4 bases; junction bases outside the gene matches: 6. Germline V gene lookup returns CDR1 MNHNS and CDR2 SASEGT. This CDR3 comprises 14 residues.

The genes are TRBV10-3 and TRBJ2-1; 9 bases match TRBD2. Germline V lookup: CDR1 ENHRY, CDR2 SYGVKD. The J segment lost 0 bases and the V segment lost 2 bases, leaving 11 bases of the junction unmatched. This CDR3 contains 19 residues. CDR3 sequence (DNA): TGTGCCATCAGTGAGATGGCGGGAGGGCCTCGGAGCTCCTACAATGAGCAGTTCTTC. Translated, it gives CAISEMAGGPRSSYNEQFF.

The V and J genes are TRBV18 and TRBJ2-3, with TRBD2 as a possible D gene (6 bases). The CDR3 has 18 residues. Germline-derived CDR1 and CDR2 are KGHSH and LQKENI. Between the trimmed V and J ends, which lost 0 bases and 4 bases, there was a span of 20 bases. For the CDR3, the DNA is TGTGCCAGCTCACCACCTCTACTAGGCGGGAAGTTCTCAGATACGCAGTATTTT. Translation: CASSPPLLGGKFSDTQYF.

This clone has just a few counts. The chain combines TRBV2 with TRBJ2-3; 14 nucleotides match TRBD2. The CDR3 spans 15 residues. With 5 bases clipped from V and 5 bases from J, the junction kept 3 bases outside the gene matches. CDR1 is SNHLY and CDR2 is FYNNEI in the germline V gene. In DNA, the CDR3 is TGTGCCAGCAGTCGACTAGCGGGGGGGCAAGATACGCAGTATTTT. Encoded protein: CASSRLAGGQDTQYF.

The chain employs TRBV5-1 and TRBJ2-7, with TRBD1 matching over 10 bases. Germline loops: CDR1 SGHRS, CDR2 YFSETQ. Germline trimming cut 0 bases from V and 4 bases from J; bases unmatched to any gene: 10. The CDR3 loop spans 17 amino acids. CDR3: CASSLAGTGQGNYEQYF. The DNA for the CDR3 is TGCGCCAGCAGCTTGGCCGGAACGGGACAGGGGAATTACGAGCAGTACTTC.

This sequence joins TRBV6-5 and TRBJ1-3, with D perhaps TRBD1 (5 bases). Germline CDR1 MNHEY, CDR2 SVGAGI. CDR3 length: 14 amino acids. V was trimmed by 5 bases and J by 4 bases, leaving 12 bases between them. The chain's CDR3 is CASSERQGGNTIYF. Written as DNA, the CDR3 is TGTGCCAGCAGTGAACGGCAGGGAGGAAACACCATATATTTT.

The gene calls are TRBV2 and TRBJ2-7, with 10 positions matching TRBD2. Germline CDR1 SNHLY, CDR2 FYNNEI. The CDR3 is 14 amino acids. J was trimmed by 3 bases and V by 5 bases; bases with no gene match: 4. The CDR3 region has the DNA TGTGCCAGCAGTATAGGACTAGCGGTCTACGAGCAGTACTTC. As protein: CASSIGLAVYEQYF.

This CDR3 reads CASRKGNGYTF. For the CDR3, the DNA is TGTGCCAGCAGAAAGGGAAATGGCTACACCTTC. This rearrangement joins TRBV6-1 to TRBJ1-2; D remains ambiguous. Deletions cut 6 bases from V and 6 bases from J, with 8 bases between. This CDR3 spans 11 amino acids. Germline loops: CDR1 MNHNS, CDR2 SASEGT.

The chain carries TRBV7-2 and TRBJ1-4; the D gene is possibly TRBD1 (5 bases). V was cut by 8 bases and J by 8 bases, with 18 bases left in between. CDR3 length equals 14 residues. Germline V lookup: CDR1 SGHTA, CDR2 FQGNSA. The CDR3 DNA is TGTGCCAGCTCGAGACAGTCCTTGGAAGAAAAACTGTTTTTT. This codes for CASSRQSLEEKLFF.

CDR3 loop: CATSRFREDYGYTF. CDR3 in DNA: TGTGCCACCAGCAGATTCAGGGAGGACTATGGCTACACCTTC. This chain connects TRBV15 to TRBJ1-2, with D possibly TRBD1 on 5 matching bases. The CDR3 consists of 14 residues. The V end lost 2 bases, the J end lost 3 bases, and 10 bases lay between the germline ends. Germline V CDR1 and CDR2: LNHNV, YYDKDF (reference sequence).

The chain employs TRBV2 and TRBJ2-3; unclear D gene. The length of the CDR3 is 14 residues. Trimming stripped 5 bases from V and 4 bases from J, with 13 bases between. Looked up from germline, CDR1 is SNHLY and CDR2 is FYNNEI. CDR3 in amino acids: CASSRSPEADTQYF. CDR3 nucleotide sequence: TGTGCCAGCAGTAGGAGCCCCGAGGCAGATACGCAGTATTTT.